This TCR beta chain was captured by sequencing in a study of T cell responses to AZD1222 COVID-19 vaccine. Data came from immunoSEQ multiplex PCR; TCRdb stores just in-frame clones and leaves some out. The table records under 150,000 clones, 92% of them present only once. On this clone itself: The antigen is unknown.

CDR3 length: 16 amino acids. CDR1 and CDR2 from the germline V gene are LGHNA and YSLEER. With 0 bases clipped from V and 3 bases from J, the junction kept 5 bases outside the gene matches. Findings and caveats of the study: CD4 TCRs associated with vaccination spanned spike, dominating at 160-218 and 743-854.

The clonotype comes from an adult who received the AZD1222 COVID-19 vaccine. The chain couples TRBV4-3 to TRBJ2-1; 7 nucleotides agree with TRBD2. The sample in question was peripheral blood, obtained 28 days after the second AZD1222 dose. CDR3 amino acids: CASSQEMPSGYNEQFF. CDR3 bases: TGCGCCAGCAGCCAAGAAATGCCTAGCGGCTACAATGAGCAGTTCTTC.